The source of this T cell receptor beta chain is a study of response to subunit inactivated influenza vaccine. Study outcomes and limitations: Few additional T cells are recruited per seasonal influenza vaccination, authors suggested.

This CDR3 is 15 amino acids long. The junction had 5 bases not matched to a gene; V was cut back by 6 bases and J by 1 base. TCRdb used MiXCR to reprocess the RT-PCR reads, holding one entry per CDR3 protein. The sample holds under 800,000 distinct CDR3 sequences, roughly 13% seen once. Regarding this clonotype: Its antigen is still unknown.

This clonotype originated in a man aged 45-60 years who received an inactivated influenza vaccine. The chain combines TRBV12-3 or TRBV12-4 with TRBJ2-3; TRBD2 agrees at 9 bases. This sample comprised PBMCs from blood, obtained 14 to 15 days before vaccination. The CDR3: CASSQTSGRTDTQYF. DNA for the CDR3: TGTGCCAGCAGCCAAACTAGCGGGCGCACAGATACGCAGTATTTT.